These 15 T cell receptor beta chains were all obtained from the same sample, sequenced in a study of T cell responses to AZD1222 COVID-19 vaccine. Profiled with immunoSEQ multiplex PCR; TCRdb holds only in-frame clones, not every one. This table has under 100,000 clones, approximately 85% appearing once. Source: peripheral blood, taken 28 days after the second AZD1222 dose. The receptors shown here come from an adult who received the AZD1222 COVID-19 vaccine.

The chain has TRBV19 and TRBJ2-7; unclear D gene. Germline loops: CDR1 LNHDA, CDR2 SQIVND (reference sequence). The CDR3 runs 13 residues. V lost 1 base and J 5 bases, leaving 9 bases between the germline ends. CDR3 bases: TGTGCCAGTAGTATAGCAGTTTCGCACGAGCAGTACTTC. Amino acids: CASSIAVSHEQYF.

The gene calls are TRBV12-3 or TRBV12-4 and TRBJ1-2; 8 positions match TRBD1. J was trimmed by 4 bases and V by 6 bases; bases with no gene match: 4. The CDR3 sequence is 13 residues long. The DNA for the CDR3 is TGTGCCAGCAGCCCGACAGGGGTCTATGGCTACACCTTC. It translates to CASSPTGVYGYTF.

This clone came up once. The genes are TRBV7-2 and TRBJ2-5; 9 bases agree with TRBD2. Germline CDR1 reads SGHTA; CDR2 reads FQGNSA. The length of the CDR3 is 18 residues. Trimming at V came to 2 bases and at J to 5 bases, leaving 15 bases not matched to a gene. This chain's CDR3 is CASSLQPPGGGAHETQYF. In DNA form, the CDR3 reads TGTGCCAGCAGCTTACAACCACCTGGCGGGGGGGCCCACGAGACCCAGTACTTC.

The V and J genes are TRBV5-1 and TRBJ2-6; 7 bases map to TRBD1. The junction had 11 bases not matched to a gene; V was cut back by 2 bases and J by 0 bases. Germline values: CDR1 SGHRS, CDR2 YFSETQ. The CDR3 totals 19 residues. The CDR3 DNA reads as TGCGCCAGCAGCTTTCGGTCTAGGACAGGTCACTCTGGGGCCAACGTCCTGACTTTC. Residues: CASSFRSRTGHSGANVLTF. Using reference TRBV5-1 and TRBJ2-6 for the parts outside the CDR3, the full variable domain is KAGVTQTPRYLIKTRGQQVTLSCSPISGHRSVSWYQQTPGQGLQFLFEYFSETQRNKGNFPGRFSGRQFSNSRSEMNVSTLELGDSALYLCASSFRSRTGHSGANVLTFGAGSRLTVL.

V gene TRBV2 combines with J gene TRBJ1-6; no clear D gene. V gave up 11 bases and J gave up 13 bases, with 18 bases separating them. Germline CDR1 and CDR2: SNHLY and FYNNEI. This CDR3 spans 12 amino acids. CDR3 DNA: TGTGCCGGTACTTACGGCGGCCGGCCCCTCCACTTT. This encodes CAGTYGGRPLHF.

This clone was counted a few times. This chain uses TRBV9 with TRBJ2-3; D ambiguous. The V end lost 0 bases, the J end lost 1 base, and 9 bases lay between the germline ends. Germline V lookup: CDR1 SGDLS, CDR2 YYNGEE. This CDR3 has 15 residues. The CDR3 loop reads CASSVGRARTDTQYF. CDR3 nucleotides: TGTGCCAGCAGCGTAGGGAGAGCGCGCACAGATACGCAGTATTTT. The full variable domain, with the rest looked up from reference TRBV9 and TRBJ2-3, is DSGVTQTPKHLITATGQRVTLRCSPRSGDLSVYWYQQSLDQGLQFLIQYYNGEERAKGNILERFSAQQFPDLHSELNLSSLELGDSALYFCASSVGRARTDTQYFGPGTRLTVL.

This chain uses TRBV11-2 with TRBJ1-2, with 10 nucleotides matching TRBD1. This CDR3 contains 15 residues. The germline gives CDR1 SGHAT, CDR2 FQNNGV. Germline trimming cut 1 base from V and 6 bases from J; bases unmatched to any gene: 5. CDR3 nucleotides: TGTGCCAGCAGCTTAGGAGACAGGGGGCGCGATGGCTACACCTTC. Translation gives CASSLGDRGRDGYTF.

The chain recombines TRBV4-3 with TRBJ1-2; a possible D gene is TRBD1 (5 bases). V lost 0 bases to trimming and J lost 6 bases, with 11 bases between them. The CDR3 loop spans 14 amino acids. Germline CDR1 reads LGHNA; CDR2 reads YSLEER. CDR3 sequence: CASSQDGGADGYTF. DNA for the CDR3: TGCGCCAGCAGCCAAGATGGAGGGGCAGATGGCTACACCTTC.

V is TRBV18 and J is TRBJ1-4, with no clear D. Germline V gives CDR1 KGHSH, CDR2 LQKENI. The CDR3 totals 15 residues. Trimming took 4 bases from V and 8 from J, leaving 17 bases between them. This CDR3 is CASSRGGTGNEKLFF. The CDR3, as DNA: TGTGCCAGCTCACGCGGAGGCACCGGGAACGAAAAACTGTTTTTT.

This clone occurred a few times. The chain has TRBV6-2 or TRBV6-3 and TRBJ2-1, with TRBD1 as a possible D gene (5 bases). Deletions cut 5 bases from V and 7 bases from J, with 15 bases between. This CDR3 is built from 14 residues. In germline, CDR1 is MNHEY, CDR2 SVGEGT. The CDR3 coding sequence is TGTGCCAGCAGTGACCGCGCAGGGCGGAATGAGCAGTTCTTC. Its translation is CASSDRAGRNEQFF.

The chain links TRBV5-5 to TRBJ1-2; 7 bases align to TRBD1. This CDR3 comprises 14 residues. V gave up 2 bases and J gave up 7 bases; unmatched junction bases: 8. Germline loops: CDR1 SGHKS, CDR2 YYEKEE (reference sequence). CDR3 protein: CASSFQTGEVGYTF. The CDR3, as DNA: TGTGCCAGCAGCTTCCAAACAGGGGAGGTTGGCTACACCTTC.

The chain recombines TRBV19 with TRBJ1-1; 10 bases are shared with TRBD1. V was pared by 2 bases and J by 4 bases, with 10 bases of the junction left unmatched. The CDR3 extends over 17 amino acids. The germline V gene encodes CDR1 LNHDA and CDR2 SQIVND (reference sequence). CDR3 DNA sequence: TGTGCCAGTAGTATAAGCCACCGGGACAGGGGCGGCACTGAAGCTTTCTTT. It specifies CASSISHRDRGGTEAFF.

This clone has a handful of counts. This rearrangement joins TRBV6-2 or TRBV6-3 to TRBJ2-7; 10 positions match TRBD2. The CDR3 has 15 residues. In germline, CDR1 is MNHEY, CDR2 SVGEGT. Trimming cost V 4 bases and J 5 bases; bases outside gene matches: 8. The CDR3 sequence is CASSLGASGSNEQYF. CDR3 DNA: TGTGCCAGCAGTTTAGGAGCTAGCGGGAGTAACGAGCAGTACTTC.

The V and J genes are TRBV5-1 and TRBJ1-1; the D gene is possibly TRBD1 (6 bases). The CDR3 spans 15 residues. Trimming removed 2 bases at V and 1 base at J, with 12 bases between. Per germline, CDR1 SGHRS and CDR2 YFSETQ. CDR3 region: CASSFLIQGNTEAFF. CDR3 coding DNA: TGCGCCAGCAGCTTCTTGATACAGGGGAACACTGAAGCTTTCTTT.

The genes are TRBV6-6 and TRBJ2-2; TRBD1 agrees at 8 bases. Unmatched junction bases numbered 5, after V lost 7 bases and J lost 1 base. Per germline, CDR1 MNHNY and CDR2 SVGAGI (reference sequence). This CDR3 spans 15 amino acids. The CDR3 here is CASKTGTGNTGELFF. DNA of the CDR3: TGTGCCAGCAAAACGGGGACAGGGAACACCGGGGAGCTGTTTTTT.